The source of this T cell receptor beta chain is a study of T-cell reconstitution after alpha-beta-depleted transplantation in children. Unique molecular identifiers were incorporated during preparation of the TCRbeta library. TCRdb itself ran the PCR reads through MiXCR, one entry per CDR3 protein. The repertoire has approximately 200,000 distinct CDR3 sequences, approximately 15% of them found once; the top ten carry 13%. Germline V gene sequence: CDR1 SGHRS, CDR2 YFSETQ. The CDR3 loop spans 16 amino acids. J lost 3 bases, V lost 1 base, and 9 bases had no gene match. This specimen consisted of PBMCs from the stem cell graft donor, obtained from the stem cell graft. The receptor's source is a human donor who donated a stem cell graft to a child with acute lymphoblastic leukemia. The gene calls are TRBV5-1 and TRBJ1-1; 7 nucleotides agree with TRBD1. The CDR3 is CASSLKRGREDTEAFF. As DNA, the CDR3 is TGCGCCAGCAGCTTGAAAAGGGGGCGAGAGGACACTGAAGCTTTCTTT.